This T cell receptor beta chain appears in the sequencing data of a study of blood T cell repertoires in COVID-19. Study-wide context: T cells, B-cell-depleted T cells, or PBMCs provided the cDNA or gDNA that served as material.

Source study methods: For nucleated cells, counts were estimated from reference gene primer amplification. Assay used: immunoSEQ multiplex PCR; TCRdb lists only in-frame clones, some missing. V and J calls and clone size follow that table, whereas D and trimming were derived from the DNA. The top ten clones hold 2.4% of a sample with about 250,000 clones, 75% to 90% of them seen once. This clone turned up a few times. The study recruited people aged roughly 18 to 95 years across some 23 US areas. Donors in Cohort 3 counted as recovered after two negative PCRs, clearance, or symptom resolution. The CDR3 is 13 residues long. Trimming took 5 bases from V and 8 from J; bases not matched to a gene: 7. In germline, CDR1 is LNHDA, CDR2 SQIVND (reference sequence).

V is TRBV19 and J is TRBJ1-1; 8 bases are a match to TRBD1. Specimen: PBMCs or T cells enriched from blood (not recorded which). The receptor comes from a woman between 18 and 29 years old who had recovered from COVID-19. The CDR3 spells CASSLHRGGEAFF. CDR3 in DNA: TGTGCCAGTAGTTTACACAGGGGGGGAGAAGCTTTCTTT.